This T cell receptor beta chain appears in the sequencing data of a study of vaccination and CD4 T cells after COVID-19. Study details: The stimulating agents, overlapping spike peptides, came from SARS-CoV-2, HCoV-NL63, HCoV-OC43 and HCoV-229E. In the control cultures, a CEFX pool, an HIV-1 Nef pool, or no peptide was supplied.

Sequencing of the DNA from cultured CD4+ T cells was carried out with the Oncomine TCR Beta short-read assay. From CD4+ T cells that had been cultured, genomic DNA was extracted. TCRdb re-derived calls from the PCR reads in MiXCR, one entry per CDR3 protein. The profile shows about 24,000 distinct CDR3 sequences, roughly 46% of them singletons. Turning to this clonotype: Antigen: not known.

The CDR3 runs 13 residues. Germline assignment: CDR1 MDHEN and CDR2 SYDVKM. Deletions cut 6 bases from V and 2 bases from J, with 11 bases between. Time point: late sampling 161 to 241 days after vaccination in three convalescent patients. Treatment reported: roughly ten-day PBMC culture with coronavirus spike peptide pools or control peptides (ViraFEST assay). The specimen comprised CD4+ T cells from blood, cultured in vitro, sampled about 7 months after SARS-CoV-2 vaccination. The chain carries TRBV28 and TRBJ2-7; D gene uncertain. The receptor's source is a human donor who had recovered from COVID-19. This CDR3 is CASSLISPYEQYF. The CDR3 DNA is TGTGCCAGCAGCCTGATCTCCCCCTACGAGCAGTACTTC.